The 19 T cell receptor beta chains below come from one sample, sequenced in a study of CD8 T cell repertoires and HIV-1 epitope variants. Sequencing was performed with immunoSEQ multiplex PCR; in TCRdb, only in-frame clones are kept and a portion is missing. This sample has roughly 4,500 clones, with about 61% found just once. Their antigens are not known. The sample taken for sequencing was cultured CD8+ T cells derived from PBMCs. These receptors originate from a male donor with HIV.

The chain is built from TRBV13 and TRBJ2-7; 8 bases align to TRBD2. Germline V gene sequence: CDR1 PRHDT, CDR2 FYEKMQ (reference sequence). V lost 6 bases, J lost 0 bases, and 4 bases stayed unmatched. The CDR3 runs 14 residues. The CDR3 here is CASSSSGSSYEQYF. The CDR3 bases are TGTGCCAGCAGTTCTAGCGGGTCCTCCTACGAGCAGTACTTC.

This clone was picked up a small number of times. The J gene is TRBJ1-3, the V gene TRBV5-6; D unclear. Trimming pared 3 bases from V and 2 bases from J, leaving 15 bases between. The CDR3 is 16 amino acids. Germline loops: CDR1 SGHDT, CDR2 YYEEEE. The CDR3 sequence: CASSSPTRDPGNTIYF. Here the CDR3 DNA reads TGTGCCAGCAGCTCACCGACGAGAGATCCTGGAAACACCATATATTTT.

The chain employs TRBV7-8 and TRBJ1-2, with 8 positions matching TRBD1. Germline assignment: CDR1 SGHVS and CDR2 FQNEAQ. With V trimmed by 4 bases and J by 6 bases, 10 bases remained unmatched. The CDR3 loop spans 15 amino acids. CDR3 nucleotides: TGTGCCAGCAGCTCAGACCGACAGGGGTATAATGGCTACACCTTC. As protein: CASSSDRQGYNGYTF.

This clone was counted between two and nine times. V and J are TRBV13 and TRBJ1-1; the D is unclear. The germline V gene encodes CDR1 PRHDT and CDR2 FYEKMQ (reference sequence). Trimming took 5 bases from V and 0 from J, leaving 19 bases between them. CDR3 length: 17 residues. DNA for the CDR3: TGTGCCAGCAGCCAAACCGGAGGGTCTGGCATGAACACTGAAGCTTTCTTT. Translation: CASSQTGGSGMNTEAFF.

The chain joins TRBV2 to TRBJ2-7, with 11 bases identical to TRBD2. CDR3 length equals 13 residues. Per germline, CDR1 SNHLY and CDR2 FYNNEI. Trimming at V came to 8 bases and at J to 7 bases, leaving 7 bases not matched to a gene. The DNA of the CDR3 is TGTGCCAGCGGTAGCGGGAGGGCGGGAGAGCAGTACTTC. Its translation is CASGSGRAGEQYF.

The gene calls are TRBV19 and TRBJ2-1; 9 bases align to TRBD2. The CDR3 has 15 residues. Germline V gene sequence: CDR1 LNHDA, CDR2 SQIVND (reference sequence). Trimming removed 2 bases from V and 4 bases from J; junction bases left unmatched: 3. CDR3 in DNA: TGTGCCAGTAGTATAAGCGGGGGGCGATACAATGAGCAGTTCTTC. It specifies CASSISGGRYNEQFF.

J is TRBJ2-6 and V is TRBV9; D unresolved. Germline V gene data show CDR1 as SGDLS and CDR2 as YYNGEE. Trimming removed 0 bases at V and 1 base at J, with 14 bases between. This CDR3 is 18 amino acids long. DNA for the CDR3: TGTGCCAGCAGCGTAGACTGGCGAGCCCTGTCTGGGGCCAACGTCCTGACTTTC. Protein sequence: CASSVDWRALSGANVLTF.

This clone was observed a handful of times. V is TRBV27 and J is TRBJ1-2; 7 positions match TRBD1. The CDR3 consists of 14 residues. The J segment lost 4 bases and the V segment lost 2 bases, leaving 4 bases of the junction unmatched. Germline CDR1 MNHEY, CDR2 SMNVEV (reference sequence). CDR3 nucleotide sequence: TGTGCCAGCAGTTTAGGGGGACAGACCTATGGCTACACCTTC. Its protein is CASSLGGQTYGYTF.

A word on this clone: The junction and the germline gene differ at one end; a read error may be behind it. At the DNA level, this CDR3 is encoded by other sequences in the same sample as well. The chain recombines TRBV4-3 with TRBJ2-1, with 13 positions matching TRBD2. The CDR3 covers 16 residues. Germline V CDR1 and CDR2: LGHNA, YSLEER. The CDR3 protein is CASSQDKLAGGYEQFF. The CDR3 DNA reads TGCGCCAGCAGCCAAGATAAACTAGCGGGGGGGTATGAACAGTTCTTC.

The genes are TRBV21-1 and TRBJ2-3. TRBV21-1 is a pseudogene segment. This CDR3 comprises 18 residues. This CDR3 is CASSKNGAVTVGTDTQYF. For the CDR3, the DNA is TGTGCCAGCAGCAAAAACGGGGCTGTCACAGTGGGGACAGATACGCAGTATTTT.

V gene TRBV10-3 combines with J gene TRBJ2-5; 7 bases are shared with TRBD1. This CDR3 contains 16 residues. V lost 0 bases, J lost 3 bases, and 7 bases stayed unmatched. Germline loops: CDR1 ENHRY, CDR2 SYGVKD. CDR3 nucleotide sequence: TGTGCCATCAGTGAGTCTGAGGGGGCGACGGAAGAGACCCAGTACTTC. Translation gives CAISESEGATEETQYF.

This clone was picked up a small number of times. The chain couples TRBV5-6 to TRBJ2-7; weak D call: TRBD2 (5 bases). V shed 6 bases and J shed 1 base, with 8 bases lying between them. CDR3 length: 12 amino acids. The germline V gene encodes CDR1 SGHDT and CDR2 YYEEEE. CDR3: CASNTGSYEQYF. The DNA for the CDR3 is TGTGCCAGCAATACGGGATCCTACGAGCAGTACTTC.

V gene TRBV6-6 combines with J gene TRBJ1-1, with TRBD1 matching 9 bases. Trimming at V came to 5 bases and at J to 5 bases, leaving 6 bases not matched to a gene. The CDR3 loop spans 14 amino acids. Germline V CDR1 and CDR2: MNHNY, SVGAGI (reference sequence). The CDR3 nucleotides are TGTGCCAGCAGTACTGGACAGGGGAGGACTGAAGCTTTCTTT. It is translated as CASSTGQGRTEAFF.

This sequence joins TRBV4-3 and TRBJ1-6; possible D gene TRBD1, 5 bases. The germline V and J ends were trimmed by 0 bases and 8 bases, with 11 bases remaining between them. The CDR3 covers 15 residues. Per the germline V gene, CDR1 is LGHNA and CDR2 is YSLEER. The CDR3 DNA reads as TGCGCCAGCAGCCAAGACAGGGCCAGTGATTCACCCCTCCACTTT. Protein product: CASSQDRASDSPLHF.

This chain connects TRBV5-4 to TRBJ2-5; tentative D call: TRBD1 (6 bases). The J call may be in error: the DNA end matches TRBJ2-7 better. In germline, CDR1 is SGHNT, CDR2 YYREEE (reference sequence). This CDR3 contains 13 residues. DNA for the CDR3: TGTGCCAGCAGCACACAGGGAGACTACGAGCAGTACTTC. Its translation is CASSTQGDYEQYF.

This chain joins TRBV29-1 and TRBJ2-1, with a possible D match to TRBD1 (6 bases). CDR1 is SQVTM and CDR2 is ANQGSEA in the germline V gene. CDR3 size: 14 residues. The V end lost 7 bases, the J end lost 0 bases, and 13 bases lay between the germline ends. The CDR3 is CSALTGISYNEQFF. The CDR3 nucleotides are TGCAGCGCCCTCACAGGGATCTCCTACAATGAGCAGTTCTTC.

The V and J genes are TRBV2 and TRBJ2-4, with a tentative D call TRBD1 (6 bases). This CDR3 comprises 15 residues. V was shortened by 7 bases and J by 0 bases, with 13 bases between the two germline ends. Germline CDR1 SNHLY, CDR2 FYNNEI. The DNA for the CDR3 is TGTGCCAGCATCGCAGGGGTTGGAGCCAAAAACATTCAGTACTTC. This gives the protein CASIAGVGAKNIQYF. Variable domain in full (rest from reference TRBV2 and TRBJ2-4): EPEVTQTPSHQVTQMGQEVILRCVPISNHLYFYWYRQILGQKVEFLVSFYNNEISEKSEIFDDQFSVERPDGSNFTLKIRSTKLEDSAMYFCASIAGVGAKNIQYFGAGTRLSVL.

This chain connects TRBV2 to TRBJ2-2, with 12 bases identical to TRBD2. The germline CDR1 and CDR2 sequences are SNHLY and FYNNEI. V was clipped by 8 bases and J by 4 bases; unmatched bases: 17. This CDR3 spans 19 amino acids. In DNA form, the CDR3 reads TGTGCCAGCCCACGGGGAGCTAGCGGGAGGGCGATCGGCACCGGGGAGCTGTTTTTT. Protein product: CASPRGASGRAIGTGELFF.

The chain couples TRBV28 to TRBJ2-7, with D possibly being TRBD1 (5 bases). The CDR3 sequence is 12 residues long. CDR1 and CDR2 from the germline V gene are MDHEN and SYDVKM. V shed 7 bases and J shed 3 bases, with 10 bases lying between them. The CDR3 bases are TGTGCCAGCACCTGGGGCCGCTACGAGCAGTACTTC. Its translation: CASTWGRYEQYF.